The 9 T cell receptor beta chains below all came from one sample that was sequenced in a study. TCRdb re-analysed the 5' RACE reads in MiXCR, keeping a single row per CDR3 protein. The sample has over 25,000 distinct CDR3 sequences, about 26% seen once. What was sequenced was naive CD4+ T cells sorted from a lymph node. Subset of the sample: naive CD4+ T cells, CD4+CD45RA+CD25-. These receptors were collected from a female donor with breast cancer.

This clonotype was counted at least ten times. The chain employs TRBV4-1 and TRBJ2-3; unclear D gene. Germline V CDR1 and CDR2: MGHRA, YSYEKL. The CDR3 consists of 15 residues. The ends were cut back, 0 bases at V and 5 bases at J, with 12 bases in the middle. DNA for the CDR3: TGCGCCAGCAGCCAAGAGGCGGCCGAGCAAGATACGCAGTATTTT. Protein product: CASSQEAAEQDTQYF.

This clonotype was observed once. The CDR3 bases are TGTGCCAGCAGCTTCCTAGCGGACCAAGAGACCCAGTACTTC. Translation gives CASSFLADQETQYF. The chain carries TRBV7-9 and TRBJ2-5; 7 bases map to TRBD2. The CDR3 runs to 14 residues. Losses at the gene ends were 3 bases for V and 0 bases for J; bases not matched to a gene: 1. In germline, CDR1 is SEHNR, CDR2 FQNEAQ (reference sequence).

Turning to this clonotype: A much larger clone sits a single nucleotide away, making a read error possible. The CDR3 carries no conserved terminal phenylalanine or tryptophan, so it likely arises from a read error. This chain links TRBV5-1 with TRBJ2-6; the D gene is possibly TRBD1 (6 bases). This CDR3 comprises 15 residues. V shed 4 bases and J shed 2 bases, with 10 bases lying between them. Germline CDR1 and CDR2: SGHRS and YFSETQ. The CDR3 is CASSLQGTGANVLTL. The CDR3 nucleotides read TGCGCCAGCAGCCTACAGGGTACTGGGGCCAACGTCCTGACTCTC.

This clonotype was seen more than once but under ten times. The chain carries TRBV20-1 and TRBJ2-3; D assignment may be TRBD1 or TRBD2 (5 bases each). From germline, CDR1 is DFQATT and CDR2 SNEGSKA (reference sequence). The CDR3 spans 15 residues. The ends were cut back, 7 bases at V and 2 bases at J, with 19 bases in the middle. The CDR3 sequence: CSVPPGRGSTDTQYF. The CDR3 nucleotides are TGCAGTGTCCCCCCTGGCCGGGGCTCCACAGATACGCAGTATTTT.

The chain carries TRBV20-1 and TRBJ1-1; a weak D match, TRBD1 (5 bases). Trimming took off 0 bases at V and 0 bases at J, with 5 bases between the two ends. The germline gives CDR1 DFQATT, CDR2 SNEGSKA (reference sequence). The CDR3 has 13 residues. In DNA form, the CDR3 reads TGCAGTGCTAGAGACAGGGTGAACACTGAAGCTTTCTTT. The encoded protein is CSARDRVNTEAFF.

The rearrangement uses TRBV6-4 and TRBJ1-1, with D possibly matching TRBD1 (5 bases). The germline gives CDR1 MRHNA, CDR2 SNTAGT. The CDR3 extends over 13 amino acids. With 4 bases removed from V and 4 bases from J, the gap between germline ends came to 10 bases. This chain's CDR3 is CASSVSGGTEAFF. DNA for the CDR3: TGTGCCAGCAGTGTTTCGGGGGGCACTGAAGCTTTCTTT.

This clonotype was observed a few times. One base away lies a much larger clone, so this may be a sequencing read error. CDR3 residues: CSAEPGQGFIYELYF. Here the CDR3 DNA reads TGCAGTGCTGAGCCGGGACAGGGGTTTATCTACGAGCTGTACTTC. The rearrangement uses TRBV20-1 and TRBJ2-7; 10 nucleotides agree with TRBD1. This CDR3 is 15 amino acids long. Germline V CDR1 and CDR2: DFQATT, SNEGSKA (reference sequence).

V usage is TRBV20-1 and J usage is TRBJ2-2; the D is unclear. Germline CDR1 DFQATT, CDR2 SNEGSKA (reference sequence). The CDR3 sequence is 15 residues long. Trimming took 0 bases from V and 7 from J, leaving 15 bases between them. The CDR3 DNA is TGCAGTGCTAGAGATCAACGGCGACTGAGCGGGGAGCTGTTTTTT. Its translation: CSARDQRRLSGELFF.

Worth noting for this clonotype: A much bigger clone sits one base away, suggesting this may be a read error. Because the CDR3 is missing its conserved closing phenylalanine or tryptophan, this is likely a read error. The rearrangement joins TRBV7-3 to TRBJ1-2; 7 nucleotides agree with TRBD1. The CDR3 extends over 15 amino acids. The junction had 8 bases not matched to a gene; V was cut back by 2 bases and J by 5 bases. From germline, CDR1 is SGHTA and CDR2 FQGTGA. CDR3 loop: CASSLDSGTAYGYTV. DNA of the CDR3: TGTGCCAGCAGCTTAGATTCCGGGACAGCTTATGGCTACACCGTC.